The 21 T cell receptor beta chains given below trace back to one sample, sequenced in a study of blood T cell repertoires in COVID-19. Sequencing was performed with immunoSEQ multiplex PCR; in TCRdb, only in-frame clones are kept and a portion is missing. The profile shows fewer than 100,000 clones, approximately 89% of them singletons. The sequencing input was peripheral blood. The source of these receptors is a man aged 50-59 years with acute or convalescent COVID-19.

This sequence joins TRBV5-6 and TRBJ1-6; 8 nucleotides agree with TRBD1. The trim removed 4 bases at V and 9 bases at J, leaving 12 bases unmatched. Germline CDR1 is SGHDT and CDR2 is YYEEEE. This CDR3 is built from 16 residues. CDR3 sequence (DNA): TGTGCCAGCAGCCGCGACAGGGGCGGTATCCCTTCACCCCTCCACTTT. Translation: CASSRDRGGIPSPLHF.

The chain has TRBV2 and TRBJ1-5; TRBD1 is a possible D gene (6 bases). This CDR3 is built from 15 residues. Trimming cost V 8 bases and J 0 bases, with 14 bases left between them. CDR1 and CDR2 (germline): SNHLY, FYNNEI. The CDR3 DNA follows: TGTGCCAGCTTCGCGGACAGACATAGCAATCAGCCCCAGCATTTT. Residues: CASFADRHSNQPQHF.

The CDR3 DNA reads TGTGCCAGCAGGCCCCCCTTGGGCCGTTCCGTTAACTATGGCTACACCTTC. It yields the protein CASRPPLGRSVNYGYTF. J is TRBJ1-2 and V is TRBV11-2; D gene unclear. V lost 6 bases and J lost 1, with 21 bases in between. The germline gives CDR1 SGHAT, CDR2 FQNNGV. This CDR3 is built from 17 residues.

In this sample, this clone turned up once. The CDR3 spells CASSPRDRGFLETQYF. The CDR3 DNA sequence: TGTGCCAGCAGCCCCCGGGACAGGGGGTTTCTGGAGACCCAGTACTTC. This chain links TRBV6-6 with TRBJ2-5; 11 nucleotides line up with TRBD1. The CDR3 loop spans 16 amino acids. Germline V CDR1 and CDR2: MNHNY, SVGAGI (reference sequence). V gave up 6 bases and J gave up 5 bases; unmatched junction bases: 11.

This clone appeared once. V and J are TRBV4-1 and TRBJ1-4, with D possibly being TRBD1 (6 bases). Trimming stripped 5 bases from V and 6 bases from J, with 10 bases between. The CDR3 length is 13 residues. Germline CDR1 MGHRA, CDR2 YSYEKL. The CDR3 DNA sequence: TGCGCCAGCAGCGGGGGGGCGGATGAAAAACTGTTTTTT. It encodes CASSGGADEKLFF.

This rearrangement joins TRBV5-1 to TRBJ2-7, with D possibly TRBD1 on 5 matching bases. The CDR3 spans 12 residues. V was cut by 0 bases and J by 5 bases, with 6 bases left in between. Germline assignment: CDR1 SGHRS and CDR2 YFSETQ. CDR3 amino acids: CASSLGGHEQYF. The CDR3 region has the DNA TGCGCCAGCAGCTTGGGGGGCCACGAGCAGTACTTC.

The chain is built from TRBV6-5 and TRBJ1-2; D not resolved. From germline, CDR1 is MNHEY and CDR2 SVGAGI. The V gene lost 3 bases and the J gene lost 4 bases, with 9 bases spanning the gap. There are 13 residues in the CDR3. This chain's CDR3 is CASSYSGSYGYTF. The CDR3 DNA sequence: TGTGCCAGCAGTTATTCAGGCAGCTATGGCTACACCTTC.

The chain combines TRBV30 with TRBJ1-6; TRBD1 agrees at 9 bases. CDR3 size: 17 residues. V shed 4 bases and J 7 bases; nucleotides not matched to a gene: 14. CDR1 and CDR2 from the germline V gene are GTSNPN and SVGIG (reference sequence). CDR3 residues: CAWTSRGQGILNSPLHF. CDR3 in DNA: TGTGCCTGGACCAGTCGGGGACAGGGTATTTTGAATTCACCCCTCCACTTT.

This clone occurred once. The rearrangement links TRBV5-4 to TRBJ1-5; D is perhaps TRBD1 (5 bases). CDR3 length equals 14 residues. Deletions cut 2 bases from V and 3 bases from J, with 9 bases between. CDR1 is SGHNT, CDR2 YYREEE, per germline (reference sequence). CDR3 DNA sequence: TGTGCCAGCAGCTTTGGGGGGGACAATCAGCCCCAGCATTTT. The encoded protein is CASSFGGDNQPQHF.

The chain uses TRBV30 and TRBJ1-2; TRBD1 is a possible D gene (5 bases). CDR1 GTSNPN and CDR2 SVGIG come from the germline V gene (reference sequence). The CDR3 sequence is 13 residues long. V shed 1 base and J shed 2 bases, with 8 bases lying between them. This chain's CDR3 is CAWSEGINYGYTF. The CDR3 DNA follows: TGTGCCTGGAGTGAGGGGATAAACTATGGCTACACCTTC. Filled out from reference TRBV30 and TRBJ1-2, the complete variable domain reads SQTIHQWPATLVQPVGSPLSLECTVEGTSNPNLYWYRQAAGRGLQLLFYSVGIGQISSEVPQNLSASRPQDRQFILSSKKLLLSDSGFYLCAWSEGINYGYTFGSGTRLTVV.

V usage is TRBV24-1 and J usage is TRBJ2-3; 10 nucleotides match TRBD2. In germline, CDR1 is KGHDR, CDR2 SFDVKD. The CDR3 is 21 residues long. Unmatched junction bases numbered 15, after V lost 1 base and J lost 0 bases. The CDR3 nucleotides read TGTGCCACCAGTGATTTCGGGACTACCGGGACTAGCGTCACTAGCACAGATACGCAGTATTTT. Its translation: CATSDFGTTGTSVTSTDTQYF.

V gene TRBV30 combines with J gene TRBJ1-6; 8 bases agree with TRBD1. This CDR3 region has 19 residues. The germline gives CDR1 GTSNPN, CDR2 SVGIG (reference sequence). Germline trimming cut 6 bases from V and 2 bases from J; bases unmatched to any gene: 18. The CDR3 bases are TGTGCCTGCCCTGACGGACAGGGAATCTCGGTGCCCTATAATTCACCCCTCCACTTT. Translated, it gives CACPDGQGISVPYNSPLHF.

CDR3 DNA sequence: TGTGCCAGCAGCCCCCGGGGGGGGTTAACAAACTATGGCTACACCTTC. Its translation is CASSPRGGLTNYGYTF. The V call is TRBV3-1 (or the pseudogene TRBV3-2), the J call TRBJ1-2; tentatively, D is TRBD1 (5 bases). Germline V lookup: CDR1 LGHDT, CDR2 YNNKEL (reference sequence). V was shortened by 4 bases and J by 2 bases, with 17 bases between the two germline ends. This CDR3 has 16 amino acids.

V is TRBV5-1 and J is TRBJ1-1; 7 bases are shared with TRBD1. J was trimmed by 7 bases and V by 0 bases; bases with no gene match: 6. There are 14 residues in the CDR3. The germline gives CDR1 SGHRS, CDR2 YFSETQ. The CDR3 spells CASSLAQQGLEAFF. CDR3 sequence (DNA): TGCGCCAGCAGCTTGGCACAACAGGGGCTTGAAGCTTTCTTT.

The chain has TRBV28 and TRBJ1-3; D ambiguous. The V end lost 7 bases, the J end lost 1 base, and 5 bases lay between the germline ends. Germline CDR1 reads MDHEN; CDR2 reads SYDVKM. The CDR3 covers 12 residues. In nucleotides, the CDR3 is TGTGCCAGCAAACGGTCTGGAAACACCATATATTTT. Translating it yields CASKRSGNTIYF.

The count of this clone is one. The chain recombines TRBV7-8 with TRBJ2-1; tentatively, D is TRBD2 (5 bases). V shed 8 bases and J shed 5 bases, with 19 bases lying between them. From germline, CDR1 is SGHVS and CDR2 FQNEAQ. This CDR3 contains 15 residues. The CDR3 nucleotides read TGTGCCAGCCAGAAGGAGTTGGCCGGGAACAATGAGCAGTTCTTC. Translating it yields CASQKELAGNNEQFF.

The rearrangement joins TRBV6-5 to TRBJ1-1; D is unclear. The CDR3 is 15 residues long. The germline CDR1 and CDR2 sequences are MNHEY and SVGAGI. V was pared by 0 bases and J by 1 base, with 9 bases between. The CDR3: CASSYSLGRNTEAFF. The CDR3 DNA is TGTGCCAGCAGTTACTCGCTAGGGAGGAACACTGAAGCTTTCTTT.

V is TRBV4-1 and J is TRBJ2-7, with 10 bases aligning to TRBD2. The germline gives CDR1 MGHRA, CDR2 YSYEKL. The V and J ends lost 2 bases and 0 bases, in that order; junction bases with no gene match: 4. CDR3 length: 16 amino acids. The DNA of the CDR3 is TGCGCCAGCAGCCAATCGACTAGCGGGTTCTCCTACGAGCAGTACTTC. This gives the protein CASSQSTSGFSYEQYF.

The J gene is TRBJ1-5, the V gene TRBV18, with TRBD1 matching over 9 bases. J lost 4 bases, V lost 1 base, and 5 bases had no gene match. Germline V gene lookup returns CDR1 KGHSH and CDR2 LQKENI. CDR3 length: 16 amino acids. The CDR3 sequence is CASSPLPGTGNQPQHF. The CDR3 bases are TGTGCCAGCTCACCACTTCCCGGGACAGGGAATCAGCCCCAGCATTTT. Supplemented by reference TRBV18 and TRBJ1-5, the full variable domain reads NAGVMQNPRHLVRRRGQEARLRCSPMKGHSHVYWYRQLPEEGLKFMVYLQKENIIDESGMPKERFSAEFPKEGPSILRIQQVVRGDSAAYFCASSPLPGTGNQPQHFGDGTRLSIL.

This chain uses TRBV7-9 with TRBJ2-1; a possible D gene is TRBD2 (5 bases). This CDR3 has 16 amino acids. In germline, CDR1 is SEHNR, CDR2 FQNEAQ (reference sequence). Trimming took 4 bases from V and 3 from J, leaving 16 bases between them. CDR3 sequence: CASSSTETEVYNEQFF. Here the CDR3 DNA reads TGTGCCAGCAGCTCGACGGAGACGGAGGTCTACAATGAGCAGTTCTTC.

V and J are TRBV27 and TRBJ2-3; 10 nucleotides line up with TRBD1. Germline CDR1 MNHEY, CDR2 SMNVEV (reference sequence). The CDR3 extends over 16 amino acids. With V trimmed by 6 bases and J by 6 bases, 12 bases remained unmatched. The CDR3 sequence: CASSNPPDRGRDTQYF. CDR3 nucleotide sequence: TGTGCCAGCAGCAATCCTCCTGACAGGGGGCGGGATACGCAGTATTTT.